This T cell receptor beta chain derives from a study of monozygotic twins with inflammatory bowel disease. General study points: Extra variability in the repertoires of patients may have come from differing immunosuppressive treatments. The co-twins with IBD showed lower TCRbeta diversity (inverse Simpson) than their healthy siblings.

Two nested PCRs, of around 15 and 10 cycles, processed TCRalpha and TCRbeta cDNA. TCRdb re-called the 5' RACE reads, yielding one record per CDR3 amino acid sequence without DNA. Its clone listing holds roughly 170,000 distinct CDR3 sequences. Germline loops: CDR1 SEHNR, CDR2 FQNEAQ (reference sequence). The CDR3 runs 13 residues. Worth noting for this clonotype: The antigen remains unidentified.

The chain uses TRBV7-9 and TRBJ1-2. The clonotype was recovered from a human donor with ulcerative colitis or Crohn's disease, or a healthy co-twin of an affected twin (not recorded which). The specimen sequenced was blood. CDR3 in amino acids: CASSLRSDYGYTF.